The 26 T cell receptor beta chains reported below all come from one sample, sequenced in a study of vaccination and CD4 T cells after COVID-19. The sample's treatment: roughly ten-day PBMC culture with coronavirus spike peptide pools or control peptides (ViraFEST assay). Cultured CD4+ T-cell DNA underwent Oncomine TCR Beta short-read sequencing. MiXCR, run by TCRdb on the PCR reads, gives a single entry per CDR3 protein. The sample shows 15,000 to 20,000 distinct CDR3 sequences, 35% to 40% of them seen only once. These receptors' targets are unknown. The sequenced material came from CD4+ T cells from blood, cultured in vitro. All receptors come from a human donor who had recovered from COVID-19.

The rearrangement uses TRBV12-3 or TRBV12-4 and TRBJ2-7; D gene uncertain. This CDR3 region has 11 residues. The V and J ends lost 4 bases and 6 bases respectively, with 7 bases between them. CDR3 in amino acids: CASSYDGEQYF. The CDR3 bases are TGTGCCAGCAGTTATGACGGCGAGCAGTACTTC.

V is TRBV10-3 and J is TRBJ2-5, with TRBD2 matching over 7 bases. The trim removed 4 bases at V and 0 bases at J, leaving 11 bases unmatched. Germline CDR1 is ENHRY and CDR2 is SYGVKD. The CDR3 runs to 17 residues. CDR3 sequence: CAISGEPSRGYQETQYF. DNA of the CDR3: TGTGCCATCAGTGGAGAGCCTTCGCGGGGGTACCAAGAGACCCAGTACTTC.

The rearrangement links TRBV18 to TRBJ1-2, with no clear D. Trimming removed 5 bases from V and 0 bases from J, with 10 bases in between. CDR3 length: 14 amino acids. In germline, CDR1 is KGHSH, CDR2 LQKENI. The CDR3 loop is CASSGRPPNYGYTF. DNA for the CDR3: TGTGCCAGCTCAGGACGGCCTCCTAACTATGGCTACACCTTC.

This rearrangement joins TRBV20-1 to TRBJ2-1; 10 nucleotides match TRBD2. CDR1 and CDR2 from the germline V gene are DFQATT and SNEGSKA (reference sequence). Losses at the gene ends were 5 bases for V and 1 base for J; bases not matched to a gene: 14. CDR3 length: 18 amino acids. DNA of the CDR3: TGCAGTGCTCCACATCTGGCTAGCGGGAGAGGATCCTACAATGAGCAGTTCTTC. Amino acids: CSAPHLASGRGSYNEQFF.

The chain couples TRBV7-3 to TRBJ1-6, with D uncertain. The CDR3 is made up of 15 amino acids. Trimming removed 5 bases at V and 7 bases at J, with 15 bases between. Germline CDR1 is SGHTA and CDR2 is FQGTGA. In DNA, the CDR3 is TGTGCCAGCAGCCCCGACGGCAGGCGGAATTCACCCCTCCACTTT. It specifies CASSPDGRRNSPLHF.

This clonotype has just a few counts. The rearrangement links TRBV28 to TRBJ2-1; possible D gene TRBD2, 6 bases. Germline loops: CDR1 MDHEN, CDR2 SYDVKM. The ends were cut back, 7 bases at V and 7 bases at J, with 17 bases in the middle. The CDR3 loop spans 14 amino acids. The CDR3 region is CASTRPLAGNEQFF. CDR3 DNA sequence: TGTGCCAGCACCCGCCCACTAGCCGGGAATGAGCAGTTCTTC.

This clonotype is deemed medium-sized. The chain has TRBV7-6 and TRBJ1-6; weak D call: TRBD1 (5 bases). The germline V gene encodes CDR1 SGHVS and CDR2 FNYEAQ. V lost 0 bases to trimming and J lost 8 bases, with 14 bases between them. The CDR3 contains 16 residues. The CDR3 protein is CASSLARRGGYSPLHF. The CDR3 coding sequence is TGTGCCAGCAGCTTAGCGAGGCGGGGCGGGTATTCACCCCTCCACTTT.

With regard to this clonotype: Because it lacks the conserved phenylalanine or tryptophan at the end, this CDR3 is likely a read error. The V and J genes are TRBV6-1 and TRBJ2-3; TRBD2 matches at 8 bases. Germline CDR1 is MNHNS and CDR2 is SASEGT. The J segment lost 5 bases and the V segment lost 7 bases, leaving 11 bases of the junction unmatched. This CDR3 has 15 residues. In nucleotides, the CDR3 is TGTGCCAGCACCAGACAGGCTAGCGGGTTAGATACGCAGTATATT. Protein product: CASTRQASGLDTQYI.

The chain couples TRBV28 to TRBJ2-7; D perhaps matches TRBD1 (5 bases). From germline, CDR1 is MDHEN and CDR2 SYDVKM. CDR3 length: 13 amino acids. V was shortened by 6 bases and J by 2 bases, with 11 bases between the two germline ends. The CDR3 loop reads CASSPQGTYEQYF. DNA for the CDR3: TGTGCCAGCAGCCCTCAGGGAACCTACGAGCAGTACTTC.

The chain couples TRBV20-1 to TRBJ2-1; D unclear. The V and J ends lost 4 bases and 4 bases respectively, with 5 bases between them. The germline CDR1 and CDR2 sequences are DFQATT and SNEGSKA (reference sequence). This CDR3 has 11 residues. CDR3 nucleotide sequence: TGCAGTGCTAACGTGTACAATGAGCAGTTCTTC. This codes for CSANVYNEQFF.

The table lists this clonotype with a few counts. The V call is TRBV19, the J call TRBJ2-6; TRBD1 aligns across 9 bases. Germline-derived CDR1 and CDR2 are LNHDA and SQIVND (reference sequence). The CDR3 spans 15 residues. The ends lost 11 bases at V and 0 bases at J; junction bases unmatched: 5. In DNA form, the CDR3 reads TGTGCCGCCGGACAGGGGAGCTCTGGGGCCAACGTCCTGACTTTC. Translating gives CAAGQGSSGANVLTF.

This clonotype has only a few counts. The V gene is TRBV29-1, the J gene TRBJ1-1, with D hard to call. Germline-derived CDR1 and CDR2 are SQVTM and ANQGSEA. The CDR3 sequence is 12 residues long. Deletions cut 4 bases from V and 5 bases from J, with 11 bases between. Here the CDR3 DNA reads TGCAGCGTTGGGCAGGCGGCTACTGAAGCTTTCTTT. Its protein is CSVGQAATEAFF.

This clonotype has only a few counts. This chain uses TRBV10-3 with TRBJ2-7, with TRBD2 identical over 10 bases. CDR1 is ENHRY and CDR2 is SYGVKD in the germline V gene. The CDR3 covers 15 residues. V lost 3 bases to trimming and J lost 2 bases; unmatched junction nucleotides: 4. The CDR3 DNA follows: TGTGCCATCAGTGATTCCAGCGGGAGGGCCTACGAGCAGTACTTC. Amino acids: CAISDSSGRAYEQYF.

This clonotype has a handful of counts. V gene TRBV2 combines with J gene TRBJ2-7, with D possibly being TRBD1 (6 bases). The V and J ends lost 6 bases and 0 bases respectively, with 15 bases between them. The CDR3 extends over 15 amino acids. CDR1 and CDR2 from the germline V gene are SNHLY and FYNNEI. CDR3 loop: CASSPRGFNSYEQYF. For the CDR3, the DNA is TGTGCCAGCAGCCCCAGGGGATTTAACTCCTACGAGCAGTACTTC.

The rearrangement uses TRBV25-1 and TRBJ2-7; D gene ambiguous. The V gene lost 6 bases and the J gene lost 5 bases, with 14 bases spanning the gap. Germline V gives CDR1 MGHDK, CDR2 SYGVNS. The CDR3 spans 13 residues. CDR3 coding DNA: TGTGCCAGCAGCGTAACGGGCACCCACGAGCAGTACTTC. This translates into CASSVTGTHEQYF.

In this sample, this clonotype turned up a few times. The chain is built from TRBV30 and TRBJ2-5; TRBD1 matches 8 bases. Looked up from germline, CDR1 is GTSNPN and CDR2 is SVGIG (reference sequence). The CDR3 is 12 residues long. V trimming: 4 bases; J trimming: 8 bases; junction bases outside the gene matches: 6. CDR3 residues: CAWKGQGETQYF. Written as DNA, the CDR3 is TGTGCCTGGAAAGGACAGGGAGAAACCCAGTACTTC.

The chain is built from TRBV2 and TRBJ1-5, with 9 bases that match TRBD1. The J segment lost 0 bases and the V segment lost 4 bases, leaving 10 bases of the junction unmatched. The germline gives CDR1 SNHLY, CDR2 FYNNEI. The CDR3 sequence is 18 residues long. The CDR3 reads CASSAGTGRSYSNQPQHF. The CDR3 DNA sequence: TGTGCCAGCAGTGCTGGGACAGGGCGTTCCTATAGCAATCAGCCCCAGCATTTT.

This clonotype turned up a few times. The V call is TRBV6-1, the J call TRBJ2-5; D is possibly TRBD1 or TRBD2 (6 bases each). The CDR3 runs to 13 residues. Germline V gene lookup returns CDR1 MNHNS and CDR2 SASEGT. With 7 bases removed from V and 5 bases from J, the gap between germline ends came to 14 bases. DNA for the CDR3: TGTGCCAGCACCCGAGGGGGGATGGAGACCCAGTACTTC. This codes for CASTRGGMETQYF.

The gene calls are TRBV19 and TRBJ2-7, with a weak D call TRBD2 (6 bases). CDR3 length: 13 residues. CDR1 and CDR2 (germline): LNHDA, SQIVND (reference sequence). V gave up 3 bases and J gave up 6 bases, with 12 bases separating them. CDR3 sequence reads: CASSISRRGEQYF. For the CDR3, the DNA is TGTGCCAGTAGTATTAGTAGGAGGGGCGAGCAGTACTTC.

This clonotype was picked up a small number of times. V and J are TRBV28 and TRBJ2-5, with D possibly TRBD2 on 6 matching bases. There are 16 residues in the CDR3. V lost 5 bases and J 5 bases, leaving 21 bases between the germline ends. Per germline, CDR1 MDHEN and CDR2 SYDVKM. CDR3 sequence (DNA): TGTGCCAGCAGTCCCCTTGACGAAATGAGCGGGGAGACCCAGTACTTC. It codes for CASSPLDEMSGETQYF.

This sequence joins TRBV7-6 and TRBJ2-7; the D is unclear. The V gene lost 2 bases and the J gene lost 6 bases, with 11 bases spanning the gap. Germline lookup yields CDR1 SGHVS and CDR2 FNYEAQ. The CDR3 totals 13 residues. CDR3: CASSLSSATEQYF. CDR3 in DNA: TGTGCCAGCAGCTTATCATCCGCAACCGAGCAGTACTTC. Using reference TRBV7-6 and TRBJ2-7 for the parts outside the CDR3, the full variable domain is GAGVSQSPRYKVTKRGQDVALRCDPISGHVSLYWYRQALGQGPEFLTYFNYEAQQDKSGLPNDRFSAERPEGSISTLTIQRTEQRDSAMYRCASSLSSATEQYFGPGTRLTVT.

This clonotype was seen more than once but under ten times. The rearrangement joins TRBV2 to TRBJ2-4; possibly TRBD2 for D (6 bases). V was trimmed by 8 bases and J by 1 base, leaving 9 bases between them. The germline V gene encodes CDR1 SNHLY and CDR2 FYNNEI. The CDR3 runs to 13 residues. CDR3 loop: CASGGTAKNIQYF. CDR3 nucleotides: TGTGCCAGCGGGGGGACGGCCAAAAACATTCAGTACTTC.

V usage is TRBV19 and J usage is TRBJ2-7; D might be TRBD2 (5 bases). Trimming removed 9 bases from V and 2 bases from J, with 20 bases in between. The germline gives CDR1 LNHDA, CDR2 SQIVND (reference sequence). The CDR3 loop spans 15 amino acids. CDR3: CASRGTGIFAYEQYF. The CDR3 DNA reads as TGTGCCAGCCGCGGAACCGGGATCTTCGCCTACGAGCAGTACTTC.

This clonotype turned up a few times. The chain employs TRBV6-1 and TRBJ2-7; D gene ambiguous. Trimming stripped 7 bases from V and 8 bases from J, with 15 bases between. CDR3 length: 12 amino acids. Germline CDR1 MNHNS, CDR2 SASEGT. This CDR3 is CASTSGIGQQYF. The CDR3 region has the DNA TGTGCCAGCACCTCTGGGATCGGGCAGCAGTACTTC.

This clonotype is large by share. The chain couples TRBV27 to TRBJ1-6; D uncertain. This CDR3 has 14 amino acids. Germline V gene data show CDR1 as MNHEY and CDR2 as SMNVEV (reference sequence). Trimming shortened V by 6 bases and J by 6 bases, and 12 bases separated the two germline ends. DNA of the CDR3: TGTGCCAGCAGAAGGCGACTGATTAATTCACCCCTCCACTTT. Amino acid sequence: CASRRRLINSPLHF.

This clonotype was detected only a few times. The rearrangement uses TRBV19 and TRBJ2-3; 7 nucleotides agree with TRBD2. The CDR3 is 17 amino acids. Per germline, CDR1 LNHDA and CDR2 SQIVND (reference sequence). V dropped 0 bases and J dropped 2; count of bases not matched to a gene: 8. The CDR3 DNA is TGTGCCAGTAGTATAGATCGCGAGCGGGGAAACACAGATACGCAGTATTTT. This gives the protein CASSIDRERGNTDTQYF.